The clone carrying this T cell receptor (beta chain) was observed once. Measured with immunoSEQ multiplex PCR; TCRdb has only the in-frame clones, and not every one. The sample lists over 100,000 clones, about 78% occurring once. The data belong to a study of blood T cell repertoires in COVID-19. CDR1 LGHDT and CDR2 YNNKEL come from the germline V gene (reference sequence). Trimming took 1 base from V and 4 from J, leaving 10 bases between them. CDR3 size: 15 residues. This chain joins TRBV3-1 (or the pseudogene TRBV3-2) and TRBJ2-2; D is undetermined. The sequencing input was peripheral blood. The source is a man aged 55 to 70 with active or convalescent COVID-19. CDR3 in DNA: TGTGCCAGCAGCCAAGCACTATACGGCACCGGGGAGCTGTTTTTT. The encoded protein is CASSQALYGTGELFF.